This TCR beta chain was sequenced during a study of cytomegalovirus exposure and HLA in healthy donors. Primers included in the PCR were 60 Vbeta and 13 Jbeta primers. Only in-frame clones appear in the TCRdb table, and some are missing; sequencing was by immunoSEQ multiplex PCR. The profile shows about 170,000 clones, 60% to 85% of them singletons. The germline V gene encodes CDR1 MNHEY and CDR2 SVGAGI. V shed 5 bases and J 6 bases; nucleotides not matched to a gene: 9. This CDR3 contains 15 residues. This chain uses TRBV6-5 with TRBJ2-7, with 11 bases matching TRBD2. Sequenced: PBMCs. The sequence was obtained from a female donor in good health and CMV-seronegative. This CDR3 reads CASSHHLAGGPEQYF. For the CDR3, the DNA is TGTGCCAGCAGTCACCATTTAGCGGGGGGGCCCGAGCAGTACTTC.